This T cell receptor (beta chain) came from a study of T cells in localized non-small cell lung cancer. Sequencing used immunoSEQ multiplex PCR; TCRdb keeps in-frame clones, though not all of them. The data contain 15,000 to 20,000 clones, 90% of them seen just once; the ten biggest clones take up less than 1.5%. Germline V CDR1 and CDR2: SGHTA, FQGNSA. V lost 11 bases and J lost 2, with 12 bases in between. The CDR3 is 12 amino acids. The chain employs TRBV7-2 and TRBJ2-5; D is possibly TRBD2 (6 bases). This TCR derives from a woman between 35 and 75 years old with stage III lung adenocarcinoma. Sample: peripheral blood mononuclear cells, taken before any cancer treatment. The DNA for the CDR3 is TGTGCCGGAGGGACTCGGCAAGAGACCCAGTACTTC. Its translation is CAGGTRQETQYF.